This note documents a single T cell receptor (beta chain) sequence. Its antigen is not identified. Profiling that covered TCR beta VDJ and CDR3 relied on genomic DNA as its template. Via MiXCR, TCRdb re-called the reads, giving one row per CDR3 protein. The sample shows 200,000 or so distinct CDR3 sequences, 64% of them seen only once. V was cut by 5 bases and J by 3 bases, with 13 bases left in between. This CDR3 has 13 residues. In germline, CDR1 is DFQATT, CDR2 SNEGSKA (reference sequence). These data are taken from a study of CD8+CD57+ T cells in acquired aplastic anemia. Study as a whole: Sorted CD4+ and CD8+ cell DNA averaged about 3.5 ug. Study-level results: Simpson's diversity of CD8+ cells was not significantly different in patients compared with controls. Patients and controls shared 25 to 35 CD8+ CDR3 sequences, highly expressed in patients.

The V gene is TRBV20-1, the J gene TRBJ2-5; the D is unclear. Sequences were obtained from sorted CD4+, CD8+, or CD8+CD57+ T cells (not recorded which) from PBMCs. This clonotype was sampled from a human donor with severe aplastic anemia or a healthy control (not recorded which). This CDR3 is CSAVVASKETQYF. CDR3 DNA: TGCAGTGCTGTTGTAGCCAGCAAAGAGACCCAGTACTTC.